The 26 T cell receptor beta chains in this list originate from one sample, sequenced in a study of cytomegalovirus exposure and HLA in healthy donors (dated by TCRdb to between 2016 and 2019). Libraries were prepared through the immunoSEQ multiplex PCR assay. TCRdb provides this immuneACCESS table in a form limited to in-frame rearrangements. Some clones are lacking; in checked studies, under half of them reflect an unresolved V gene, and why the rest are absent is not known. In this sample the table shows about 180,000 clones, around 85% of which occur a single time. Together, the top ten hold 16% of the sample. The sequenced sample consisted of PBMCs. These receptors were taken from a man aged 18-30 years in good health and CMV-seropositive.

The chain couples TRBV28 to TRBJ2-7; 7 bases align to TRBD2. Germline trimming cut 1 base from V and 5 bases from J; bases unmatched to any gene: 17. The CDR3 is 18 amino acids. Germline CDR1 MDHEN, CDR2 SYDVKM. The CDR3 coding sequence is TGTGCCAGCAGTTTATTGGTCGGGGTTGGCGGGAGCGGGGACGAGCAGTACTTC. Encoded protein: CASSLLVGVGGSGDEQYF. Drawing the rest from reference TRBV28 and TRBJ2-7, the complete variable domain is DVKVTQSSRYLVKRTGEKVFLECVQDMDHENMFWYRQDPGLGLRLIYFSYDVKMKEKGDIPEGYSVSREKKERFSLILESASTNQTSMYLCASSLLVGVGGSGDEQYFGPGTRLTVT.

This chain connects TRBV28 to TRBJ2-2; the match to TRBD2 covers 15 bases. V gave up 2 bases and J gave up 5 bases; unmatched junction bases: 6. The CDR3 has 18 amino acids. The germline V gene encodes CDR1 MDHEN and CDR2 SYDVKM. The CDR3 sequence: CASSLGLAGGPRTGELFF. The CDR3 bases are TGTGCCAGCAGTTTAGGACTAGCGGGGGGGCCTAGGACCGGGGAGCTGTTTTTT.

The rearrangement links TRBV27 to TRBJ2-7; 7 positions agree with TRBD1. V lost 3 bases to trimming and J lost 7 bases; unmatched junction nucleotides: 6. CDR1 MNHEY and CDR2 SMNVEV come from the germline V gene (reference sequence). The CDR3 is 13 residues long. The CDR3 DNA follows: TGTGCCAGCAGTTTTACAGGGGTTGGGGAGCAGTACTTC. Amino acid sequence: CASSFTGVGEQYF.

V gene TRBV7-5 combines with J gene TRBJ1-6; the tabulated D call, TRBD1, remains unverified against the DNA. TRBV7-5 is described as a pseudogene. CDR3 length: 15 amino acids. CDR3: CARSLDTGENSPLHF. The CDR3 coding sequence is TGTGCCAGAAGCTTAGACACAGGGGAAAATTCACCCCTCCACTTT.

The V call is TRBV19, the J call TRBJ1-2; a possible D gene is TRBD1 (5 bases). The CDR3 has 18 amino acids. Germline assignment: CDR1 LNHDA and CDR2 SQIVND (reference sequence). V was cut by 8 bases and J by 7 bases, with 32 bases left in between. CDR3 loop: CASSHLTHRIHIGLGYTF. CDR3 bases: TGTGCCAGTTCCCACCTTACCCACAGGATCCATATCGGGCTTGGCTACACCTTC.

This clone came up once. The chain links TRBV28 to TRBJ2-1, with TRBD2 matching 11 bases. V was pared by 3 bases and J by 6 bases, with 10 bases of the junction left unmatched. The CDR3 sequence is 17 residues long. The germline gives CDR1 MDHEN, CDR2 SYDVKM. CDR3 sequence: CASSFPKLAGAFNEQFF. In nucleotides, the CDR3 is TGTGCCAGCAGTTTTCCGAAACTAGCGGGAGCGTTCAATGAGCAGTTCTTC.

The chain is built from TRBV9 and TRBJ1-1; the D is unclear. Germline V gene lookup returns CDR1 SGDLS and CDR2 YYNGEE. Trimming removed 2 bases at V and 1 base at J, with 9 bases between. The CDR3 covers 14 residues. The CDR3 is CASSVRPGNTEAFF. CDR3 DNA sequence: TGTGCCAGCAGCGTCCGTCCGGGGAACACTGAAGCTTTCTTT.

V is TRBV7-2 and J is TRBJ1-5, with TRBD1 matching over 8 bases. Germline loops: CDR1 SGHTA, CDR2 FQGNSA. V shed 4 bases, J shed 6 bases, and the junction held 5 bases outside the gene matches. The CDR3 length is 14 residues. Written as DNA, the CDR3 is TGTGCCAGCAGCTCTGACAGGGGCGTTCAGCCCCAGCATTTT. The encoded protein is CASSSDRGVQPQHF.

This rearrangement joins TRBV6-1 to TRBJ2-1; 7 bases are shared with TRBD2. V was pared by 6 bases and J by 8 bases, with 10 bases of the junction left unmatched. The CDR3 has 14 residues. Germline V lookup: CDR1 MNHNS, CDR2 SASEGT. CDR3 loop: CASRNRGLYHEQFF. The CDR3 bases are TGTGCCAGCAGAAATAGGGGACTATACCATGAGCAGTTCTTC.

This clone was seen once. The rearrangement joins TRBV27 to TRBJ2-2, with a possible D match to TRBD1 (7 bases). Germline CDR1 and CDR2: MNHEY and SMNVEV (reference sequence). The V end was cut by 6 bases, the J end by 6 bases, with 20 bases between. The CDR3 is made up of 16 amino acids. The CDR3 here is CASSPQGGFPSGELFF. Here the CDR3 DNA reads TGTGCCAGCAGCCCTCAGGGGGGCTTTCCTTCCGGGGAGCTGTTTTTT.

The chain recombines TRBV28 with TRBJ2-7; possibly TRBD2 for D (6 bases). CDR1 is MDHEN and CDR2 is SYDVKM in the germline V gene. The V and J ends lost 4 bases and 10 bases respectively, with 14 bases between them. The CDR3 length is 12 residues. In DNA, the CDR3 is TGTGCCAGCAGTTCCGTCCGGGAGAAACAGTACTTC. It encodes CASSSVREKQYF.

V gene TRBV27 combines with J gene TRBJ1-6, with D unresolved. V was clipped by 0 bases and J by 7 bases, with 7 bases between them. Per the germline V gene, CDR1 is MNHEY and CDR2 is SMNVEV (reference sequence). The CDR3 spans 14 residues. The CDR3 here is CASSLSRVNSPLHF. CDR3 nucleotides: TGTGCCAGCAGTTTATCACGGGTAAATTCACCCCTCCACTTT.

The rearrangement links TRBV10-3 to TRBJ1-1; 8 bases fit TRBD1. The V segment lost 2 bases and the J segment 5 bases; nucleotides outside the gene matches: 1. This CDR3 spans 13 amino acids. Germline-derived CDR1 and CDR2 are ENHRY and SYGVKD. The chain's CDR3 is CAISETGGTEAFF. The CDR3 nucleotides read TGTGCCATCAGTGAGACAGGGGGAACTGAAGCTTTCTTT.

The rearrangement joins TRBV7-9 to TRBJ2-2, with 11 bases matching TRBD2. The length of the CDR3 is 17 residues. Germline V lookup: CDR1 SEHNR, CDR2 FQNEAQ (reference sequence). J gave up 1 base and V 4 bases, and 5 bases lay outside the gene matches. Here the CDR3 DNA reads TGTGCCAGCAGCTCCCCCGGGACTAGCGGGAACACCGGGGAGCTGTTTTTT. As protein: CASSSPGTSGNTGELFF.

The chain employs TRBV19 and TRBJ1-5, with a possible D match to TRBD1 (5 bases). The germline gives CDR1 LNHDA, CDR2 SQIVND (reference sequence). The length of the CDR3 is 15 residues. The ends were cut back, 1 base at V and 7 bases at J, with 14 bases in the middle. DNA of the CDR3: TGTGCCAGTAGTATAGGGGGCTTTCCAAAGCAGCCCCAGCATTTT. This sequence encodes CASSIGGFPKQPQHF. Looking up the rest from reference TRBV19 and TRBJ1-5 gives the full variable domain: DGGITQSPKYLFRKEGQNVTLSCEQNLNHDAMYWYRQDPGQGLRLIYYSQIVNDFQKGDIAEGYSVSREKKESFPLTVTSAQKNPTAFYLCASSIGGFPKQPQHFGDGTRLSIL.

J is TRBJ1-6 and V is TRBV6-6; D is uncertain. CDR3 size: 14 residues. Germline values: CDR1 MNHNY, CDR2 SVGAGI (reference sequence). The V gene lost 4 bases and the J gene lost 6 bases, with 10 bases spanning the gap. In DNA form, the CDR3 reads TGTGCCAGCAGTTTCGAACAGTTTAATTCACCCCTCCACTTT. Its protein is CASSFEQFNSPLHF.

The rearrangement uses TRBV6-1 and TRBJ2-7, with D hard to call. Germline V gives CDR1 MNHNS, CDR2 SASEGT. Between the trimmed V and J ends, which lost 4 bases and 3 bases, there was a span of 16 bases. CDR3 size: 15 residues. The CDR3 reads CASSALSARNYEQYF. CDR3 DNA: TGTGCCAGCAGTGCTTTGTCTGCCAGGAACTACGAGCAGTACTTC.

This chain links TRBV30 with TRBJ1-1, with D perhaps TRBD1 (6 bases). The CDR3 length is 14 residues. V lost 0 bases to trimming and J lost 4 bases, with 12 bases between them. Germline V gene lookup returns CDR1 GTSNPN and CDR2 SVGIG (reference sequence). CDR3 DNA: TGTGCCTGGAGTGTTGGGGGGGCTGCCACTGAAGCTTTCTTT. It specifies CAWSVGGAATEAFF. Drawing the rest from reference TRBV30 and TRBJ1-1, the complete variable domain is SQTIHQWPATLVQPVGSPLSLECTVEGTSNPNLYWYRQAAGRGLQLLFYSVGIGQISSEVPQNLSASRPQDRQFILSSKKLLLSDSGFYLCAWSVGGAATEAFFGQGTRLTVV.

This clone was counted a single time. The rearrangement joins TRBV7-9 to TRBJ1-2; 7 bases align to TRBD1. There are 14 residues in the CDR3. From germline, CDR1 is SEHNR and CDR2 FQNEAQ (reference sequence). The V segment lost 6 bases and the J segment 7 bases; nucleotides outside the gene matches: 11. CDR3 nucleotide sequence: TGTGCCAGCAGTTTGTCCGGGACAGCTCTTGGCTACACCTTC. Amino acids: CASSLSGTALGYTF.

CDR3 nucleotides: TGTGCCAGCAGCTTGGGGCAGGGGGCCAACAATGAGCAGTTCTTC. Its translation: CASSLGQGANNEQFF. The chain couples TRBV5-4 to TRBJ2-1, with 8 bases lining up with TRBD1. Germline CDR1 SGHNT, CDR2 YYREEE (reference sequence). J gave up 5 bases and V 0 bases, and 4 bases lay outside the gene matches. The CDR3 spans 15 residues.

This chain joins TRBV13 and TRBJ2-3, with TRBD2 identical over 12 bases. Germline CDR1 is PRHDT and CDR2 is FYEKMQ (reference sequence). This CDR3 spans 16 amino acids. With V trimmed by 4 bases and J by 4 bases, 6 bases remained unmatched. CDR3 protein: CASSSRLAGAADTQYF. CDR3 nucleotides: TGTGCCAGCAGCTCCCGACTAGCGGGAGCCGCAGATACGCAGTATTTT.

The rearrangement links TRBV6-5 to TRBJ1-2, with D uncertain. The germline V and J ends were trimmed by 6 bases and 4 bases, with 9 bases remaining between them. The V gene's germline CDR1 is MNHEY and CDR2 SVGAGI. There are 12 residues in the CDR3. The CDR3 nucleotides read TGTGCCAGCAGGGGAGTATTCTATGGCTACACCTTC. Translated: CASRGVFYGYTF.

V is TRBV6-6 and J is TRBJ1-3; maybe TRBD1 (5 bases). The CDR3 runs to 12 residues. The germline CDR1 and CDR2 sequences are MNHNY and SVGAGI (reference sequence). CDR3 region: CGGGTSGNTIYF. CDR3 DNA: TGTGGGGGCGGGACCTCTGGAAACACCATATATTTT.

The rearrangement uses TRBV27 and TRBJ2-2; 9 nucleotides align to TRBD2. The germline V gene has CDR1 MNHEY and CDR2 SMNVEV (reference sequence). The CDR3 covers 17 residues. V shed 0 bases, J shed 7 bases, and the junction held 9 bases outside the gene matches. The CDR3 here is CASSLSSGGVVFGELFF. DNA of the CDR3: TGTGCCAGCAGTTTATCTAGCGGGGGCGTAGTGTTCGGGGAGCTGTTTTTT.

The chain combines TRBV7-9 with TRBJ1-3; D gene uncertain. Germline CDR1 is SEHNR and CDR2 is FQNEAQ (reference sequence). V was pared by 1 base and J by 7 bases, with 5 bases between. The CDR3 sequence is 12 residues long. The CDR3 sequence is CASSLDGNTIYF. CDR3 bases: TGTGCCAGCAGCTTAGACGGGAACACCATATATTTT.

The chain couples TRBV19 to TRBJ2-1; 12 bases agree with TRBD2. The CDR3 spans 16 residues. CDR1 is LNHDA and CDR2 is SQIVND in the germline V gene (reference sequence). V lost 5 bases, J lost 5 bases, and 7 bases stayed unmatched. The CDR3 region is CASSPLPSGGDNEQFF. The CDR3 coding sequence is TGTGCCAGTAGTCCGCTCCCTAGCGGGGGGGACAATGAGCAGTTCTTC.